One TCR beta chain is described in this entry. Germline values: CDR1 LNHDA, CDR2 SQIVND (reference sequence). CDR3 length: 12 amino acids. V was clipped by 6 bases and J by 8 bases; unmatched bases: 4. Treatment: randomized to nivolumab then ipilimumab (arm A) or the reverse (arm B). No patient had prior DNA-damaging chemotherapy. Sorted cells were live CD3+CD8+, lacking CD19 and CD56, from PBMCs. These data come from a study of sequential checkpoint blockade in melanoma. Study overall: Patients were randomized 1:1 to nivolumab-then-ipilimumab or ipilimumab-then-nivolumab first-line. Each arm's sequence ended with maintenance nivolumab.

Here immunoSEQ multiplex PCR was the method, and the copy in TCRdb shows in-frame clones only, minus some. The sample records some 25,000 clones, roughly 80% being singletons. This specimen consisted of CD8+ T cells sorted from blood (inferred from file names), obtained from a patient given nivolumab and ipilimumab in sequence. The receptor comes from a human donor with melanoma. The chain recombines TRBV19 with TRBJ2-4; 7 bases agree with TRBD1. As DNA, the CDR3 is TGTGCCAGTAGGACAGGGTGGGACATTCAGTACTTC. This sequence encodes CASRTGWDIQYF.